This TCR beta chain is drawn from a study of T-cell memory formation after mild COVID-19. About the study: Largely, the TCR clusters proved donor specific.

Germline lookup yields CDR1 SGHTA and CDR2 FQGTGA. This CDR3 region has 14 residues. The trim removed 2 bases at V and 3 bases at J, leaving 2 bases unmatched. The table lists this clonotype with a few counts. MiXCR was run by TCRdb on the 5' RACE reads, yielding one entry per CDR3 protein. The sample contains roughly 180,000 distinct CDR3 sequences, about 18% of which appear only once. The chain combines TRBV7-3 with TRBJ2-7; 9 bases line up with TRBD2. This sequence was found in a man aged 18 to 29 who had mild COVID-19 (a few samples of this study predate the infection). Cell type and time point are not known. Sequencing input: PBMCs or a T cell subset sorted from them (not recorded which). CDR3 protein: CASSLGAGGYEQYF. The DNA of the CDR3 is TGTGCCAGCAGCTTAGGAGCGGGGGGCTACGAGCAGTACTTC.